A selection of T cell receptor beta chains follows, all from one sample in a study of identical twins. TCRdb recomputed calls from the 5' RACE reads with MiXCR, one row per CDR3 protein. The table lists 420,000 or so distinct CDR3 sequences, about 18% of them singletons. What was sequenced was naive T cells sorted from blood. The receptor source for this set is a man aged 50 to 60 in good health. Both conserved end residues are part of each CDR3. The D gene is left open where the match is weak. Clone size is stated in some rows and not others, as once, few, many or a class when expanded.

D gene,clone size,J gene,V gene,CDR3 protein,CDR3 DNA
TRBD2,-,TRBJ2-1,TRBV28,CASSLFRGGAGNEQFF,TGTGCCAGCAGTTTATTTCGCGGGGGGGCCGGGAATGAGCAGTTCTTC
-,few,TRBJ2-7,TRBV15,CATSKKGGGTYEQYF,TGTGCCACCAGCAAAAAGGGGGGAGGAACTTACGAGCAGTACTTC
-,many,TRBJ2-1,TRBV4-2,CASSKRGDSSYNEQFF,TGTGCCAGCAGCAAGAGGGGGGATAGCTCCTACAATGAGCAGTTCTTC
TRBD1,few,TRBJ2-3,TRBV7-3,CASSLSGGSTDTQYF,TGTGCCAGCAGCTTATCAGGGGGCTCGACAGATACGCAGTATTTT
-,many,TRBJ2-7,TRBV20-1,CSAPGWQGVNEQYF,TGCAGTGCCCCTGGGTGGCAGGGAGTAAACGAGCAGTACTTC
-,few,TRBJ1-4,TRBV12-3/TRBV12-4,CASSLSPGYEKLFF,TGTGCCAGCAGTTTAAGTCCAGGGTATGAAAAACTGTTTTTT
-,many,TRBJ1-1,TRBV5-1,CASSLAGGAANTEAFF,TGCGCCAGCAGCCTGGCGGGGGGCGCGGCGAACACTGAAGCTTTCTTT
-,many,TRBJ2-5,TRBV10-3,CAISALGVQETQYF,TGTGCCATCAGTGCGCTAGGCGTACAAGAGACCCAGTACTTC
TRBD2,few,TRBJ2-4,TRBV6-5,CASSYNDGGKQYF,TGTGCCAGCAGTTACAACGACGGGGGGAAACAGTACTTC
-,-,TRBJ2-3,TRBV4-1,CASSQDWQGSDTQYF,TGCGCCAGCAGCCAAGATTGGCAGGGGTCGGATACGCAGTATTTT
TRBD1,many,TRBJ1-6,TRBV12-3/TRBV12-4,CASSSGTGGRNSPLHF,TGTGCCAGCAGTTCCGGGACAGGGGGCCGTAATTCACCCCTCCACTTT
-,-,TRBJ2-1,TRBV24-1,CATSGFAGPYNEQFF,TGTGCCACCAGTGGGTTTGCAGGGCCCTACAATGAGCAGTTCTTC
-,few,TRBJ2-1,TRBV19,CASSGRTKDEQFF,TGTGCCAGTAGCGGGCGGACTAAGGATGAGCAGTTCTTC
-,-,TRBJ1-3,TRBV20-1,CSAWDIAGNTIYF,TGCAGTGCATGGGACATTGCTGGAAACACCATATATTTT
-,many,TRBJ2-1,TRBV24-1,CATSEGRTSFYNEQFF,TGTGCCACCAGTGAGGGGCGGACGAGCTTCTACAATGAGCAGTTCTTC
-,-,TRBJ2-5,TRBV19,CATQGSGARETQYF,TGTGCCACGCAGGGTTCGGGAGCGAGAGAGACCCAGTACTTC
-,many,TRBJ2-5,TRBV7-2,CASSLGGSKETQYF,TGTGCCAGCAGCTTAGGTGGCAGTAAAGAGACCCAGTACTTC
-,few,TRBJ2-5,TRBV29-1,CSVTQETQYF,TGCAGCGTGACACAAGAGACCCAGTACTTC
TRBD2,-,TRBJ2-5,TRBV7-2,CASSPGLAEETQYF,TGTGCCAGCAGTCCGGGACTAGCGGAAGAGACCCAGTACTTC